These T cell receptor beta chains were read from a single sample in a study of blood T cell repertoires in COVID-19. Measured with immunoSEQ multiplex PCR; TCRdb has only the in-frame clones, and not every one. The data contain just over 50,000 clones, about 86% of them singletons. The sequenced sample consisted of peripheral blood. The receptors were sampled from a man of 80 years or more with active COVID-19. CDR3s include the opening cysteine and the closing phenylalanine or tryptophan. Rows may omit the clone size; those that give it use once, few, many or a size class.

TRBV10-3	-	TRBJ2-1	CAIRAGTSDYNEQFF
TRBV7-2	-	TRBJ2-3	CASSLVVPGGTDTQYF
TRBV6-2/TRBV6-3	-	TRBJ2-3	CASSYPTSGRPSSTDTQYF
TRBV2	-	TRBJ1-6	CASTVATEGSPLHF
TRBV5-4	-	TRBJ2-2	CASSPSPGTGETGELFF
TRBV5-1	-	TRBJ1-1	CASSSAGLGTEAFF
TRBV6-1	-	TRBJ2-2	CASTKRTVDTGELFF
TRBV11-2	-	TRBJ1-1	CASSLYYEAFF
TRBV18	-	TRBJ1-4	CASSLGQGGEKLFF
TRBV18	-	TRBJ2-7	CASSLGQGPYEQYF
TRBV10-2	-	TRBJ2-1	CPPRPRGGLAESNEQFF
TRBV6-4	once	TRBJ2-2	CASSVSLNTGELFF
TRBV5-1	-	TRBJ2-2	CASSLDEGTGELFF
TRBV3-1/TRBV3-2	-	TRBJ2-3	CASSQAGGDTQYF
TRBV9	-	TRBJ2-2	CASSRTSGTNTGELFF
TRBV28	-	TRBJ1-5	CATTPHTGKFNQPQHF
TRBV28	-	TRBJ1-6	CASLAMGQGNSPLHF
TRBV4-2	-	TRBJ2-3	CASSQEGREGDTQYF
TRBV7-2	-	TRBJ2-3	CASITGLSTDTQYF
TRBV28	-	TRBJ2-7	CASSSQGQGGEQYF
TRBV4-1	-	TRBJ2-7	CASSSLAGGSSEQYF
TRBV7-2	-	TRBJ2-7	CASSLLAGSSYEQYF
TRBV6-2/TRBV6-3	once	TRBJ2-3	CASSYLMLEGQSTDTQYF